This T cell receptor beta chain was obtained from a study of T cells after yellow fever vaccination. TCRdb reanalysed the 5' RACE reads using MiXCR and keeps one entry per CDR3 protein. Of hundreds of thousands of distinct CDR3 sequences listed, over 15% were seen once; the top ten hold roughly 13%. V lost 2 bases and J lost 0, with 13 bases in between. Germline V gene lookup returns CDR1 DFQATT and CDR2 SNEGSKA (reference sequence). The CDR3 extends over 16 amino acids. This sequence originates from a man under 40 who received the YFV17D yellow fever vaccine. The sequenced sample was PBMCs, obtained 15 days after the yellow fever booster vaccination. The chain carries TRBV20-1 and TRBJ1-4; D unclear. The CDR3 here is CSARLWPETTNEKLFF. The DNA of the CDR3 is TGCAGTGCTAGATTGTGGCCTGAAACAACTAATGAAAAACTGTTTTTT.